This T cell receptor beta chain was sequenced during a study of shared clonotypes between healthy human individuals. General study results and limits: The naive CD4 repertoires of several donors were compared, and approximately 5% of clonotypes were shared. Naive subsets, compared against memory subsets, generally had larger estimated richness values.

The protocol was immunoSEQ multiplex PCR, while the TCRdb copy is restricted to in-frame clones and leaves out a portion. The profile shows 1.6 million or so clones, 97% to 99% of them singletons. V lost 2 bases to trimming and J lost 3 bases, with 16 bases between them. This CDR3 region has 16 residues. From germline, CDR1 is KGHSH and CDR2 LQKENI. Details on this clone: The antigen remains unidentified.

The clonotype was recovered from a young man in good health. The rearrangement joins TRBV18 to TRBJ1-2; a weak D match, TRBD1 (6 bases). Sequencing was performed on naive CD4+ T cells sorted from blood. Subset noted: CD45RA+ positively selected. In DNA, the CDR3 is TGTGCCAGCTCACCATTTTCAGGGGATGGGTACTATGGCTACACCTTC. Amino acids: CASSPFSGDGYYGYTF.